This T cell receptor beta chain stems from a study of tissue T cells after allogeneic stem cell transplantation. Study-level results: Few T cell clones were shared across patients, but motif clusters showed tissue-specific shared signatures. Blood and spleen captured only part of the tissue TCR repertoire.

Survey-depth TCRbeta CDR3 sequencing reported V/J genes and productive frequencies. Assay used: immunoSEQ multiplex PCR; TCRdb lists only in-frame clones, some missing. Here the sample spans about 8,800 clones, roughly a third being singletons. Time point reported: mouse harvest day 14 after allogeneic transplant. Each mouse received 10^7 T-cell-depleted marrow cells plus 10^6 splenic CD5+ T cells by tail vein. This mouse GVHD model was MHC-mismatched B6 to BALB/c, profiled day 7 or 14. This clone has just a few counts. Its antigen is unidentified. Mouse gene names apply. The observed sequence ends 1 residue before the CDR3 terminus, with the missing tail filled in from the germline J gene. Germline CDR1 is KGHTA and CDR2 is FQNQQP. This CDR3 has 13 amino acids.

The sample consisted of skin. This sequence originates from a female BALB/c mouse given C57BL/6 T cells with graft-versus-host disease after an allogeneic hematopoietic cell transplant. This chain uses TRBV23 with TRBJ2-7; the table's D call, TRBD1, was not checked against the DNA. CDR3 bases read: TGCTCCAGCAGTCAATGGGACAAATATGAACAGTAC. Amino acid sequence: CSSSQWDKYEQY. The entire CDR3 is CSSSQWDKYEQYF.